The rows below give T cell receptor beta chains drawn from one sample of a study of cytomegalovirus exposure and HLA in healthy donors. Generated by immunoSEQ multiplex PCR, the TCRdb table keeps only in-frame clones and is missing some. The repertoire holds around 63,000 clones, with over 70% as singletons. Source material: PBMCs. The receptors stem from a man between 60 and 75 years old in good health and CMV-seropositive. Both conserved end residues are part of each CDR3. The order of the fields is V gene, J gene, CDR3 protein.

TRBV10-3	TRBJ1-1	CAISLTGMNTEAFF
TRBV6-5	TRBJ2-1	CASRSGLAGAPFF
TRBV7-2	TRBJ2-7	CASSPQFSYEQYF
TRBV11-3	TRBJ2-3	CASSLGVARSTDTQYF
TRBV6-1	TRBJ2-7	CASSEPGLAGYEQYF
TRBV7-9	TRBJ2-7	CASSFGGRSYEQYF
TRBV6-5	TRBJ1-6	CASSHDGTLNSPLHF
TRBV10-2	TRBJ2-1	CASSGQVDYNEQFF
TRBV7-6	TRBJ2-7	CASSISLRDRQYF
TRBV7-9	TRBJ2-1	CASSSQRVTYNEQFF
TRBV11-3	TRBJ2-3	CASSLGYADTQYF
TRBV6-1	TRBJ1-1	CASSTTGSVSEAFF
TRBV11-3	TRBJ2-2	CASSPGQGLTGELFF
TRBV2	TRBJ1-2	CASRRQGAVYGYTF
TRBV27	TRBJ1-1	CASSSLGALLDEAFF
TRBV27	TRBJ1-1	CASSPGNTEAFF
TRBV7-8	TRBJ2-5	CASRTGGEETQYF
TRBV6-6	TRBJ1-5	CASSYGQANQPQHF
TRBV4-1	TRBJ1-1	CASSQPRGVSTEAFF
TRBV7-6	TRBJ1-5	CASSFSFNQPQHF
TRBV2	TRBJ1-2	CASSREGRGLEGYTF
TRBV5-1	TRBJ2-1	CASSVPGLAGGISEQFF
TRBV4-1	TRBJ1-1	CASSQGAQGATEAFF
TRBV5-6	TRBJ1-5	CASSPSPGNQPQHF
TRBV5-4	TRBJ2-2	CASSPSSSVGELFF
TRBV6-5	TRBJ2-1	CASSTTSGIYEQFF
TRBV29-1	TRBJ1-2	CSVGTWDGYTF
TRBV27	TRBJ1-2	CASREAGHGTTLGYTF
TRBV7-9	TRBJ1-2	CASSTGSSTLYGYTF
TRBV5-1	TRBJ2-3	CASSLGLAGADTQYF
TRBV6-5	TRBJ1-3	CASSYSQSLSGNTIYF
TRBV19	TRBJ1-1	CASSIDRGNTEAFF
TRBV6-1	TRBJ2-5	CASSAGASGGWETQYF
TRBV4-1	TRBJ1-2	CASSQADFVGLANYGYTF
TRBV5-1	TRBJ2-1	CASSPGQGGTKQFF
TRBV6-5	TRBJ2-7	CASSHRNRGSHEQYF
TRBV10-1	TRBJ1-1	CASSDLRTSLNTEAFF